The 6 T cell receptor beta chains below all came from one sample that was sequenced in a study of blood T cell repertoires in COVID-19. Using immunoSEQ multiplex PCR, the repertoire was profiled, and TCRdb retains in-frame clones only, with some absent. The sample has under 150,000 clones, roughly 90% seen once. The sequenced sample was peripheral blood. These receptors were taken from a man between 65 and 80 years old with active COVID-19.

CDR3 region: CSVELDREDEAFF. The DNA for the CDR3 is TGCAGCGTTGAATTGGACAGGGAGGATGAAGCTTTCTTT. The rearrangement links TRBV29-1 to TRBJ1-1; 8 bases map to TRBD1. Losses at the gene ends were 2 bases for V and 7 bases for J; bases not matched to a gene: 6. The germline V gene has CDR1 SQVTM and CDR2 ANQGSEA. The CDR3 totals 13 residues.

On this clone: The junction does not match germline at one end; this may be a read error. The chain carries TRBV4-1 and TRBJ1-4; TRBD1 matches at 12 bases. Germline V lookup: CDR1 MGHRA, CDR2 YSYEKL. This CDR3 is built from 15 residues. The CDR3 DNA is TGCGCCAGCACCCAAGCCGGGACAGGGGGCGAAAAACTGTTTTTT. Its protein is CASTQAGTGGEKLFF.

V and J are TRBV24-1 and TRBJ2-1, with 14 bases matching TRBD2. Losses at the gene ends were 2 bases for V and 8 bases for J; bases not matched to a gene: 1. The CDR3 has 15 amino acids. Germline CDR1 reads KGHDR; CDR2 reads SFDVKD. CDR3 in amino acids: CATSDSGLAGDEQFF. For the CDR3, the DNA is TGTGCCACCAGTGATTCGGGACTAGCGGGAGATGAGCAGTTCTTC.

This sequence joins TRBV4-1 and TRBJ2-5, with TRBD1 matching over 7 bases. The germline V gene encodes CDR1 MGHRA and CDR2 YSYEKL. CDR3 length equals 14 residues. V was pared by 1 base and J by 5 bases, with 4 bases of the junction left unmatched. CDR3 region: CASSQVQGIETQYF. For the CDR3, the DNA is TGCGCCAGCAGCCAAGTACAGGGGATCGAGACCCAGTACTTC.

V gene TRBV6-4 combines with J gene TRBJ1-5, with D hard to call. CDR3 length: 16 amino acids. The germline V gene encodes CDR1 MRHNA and CDR2 SNTAGT. V was trimmed by 0 bases and J by 3 bases, leaving 12 bases between them. This CDR3 is CASSDSSIPTNQPQHF. DNA for the CDR3: TGTGCCAGCAGTGACTCGTCTATACCCACCAATCAGCCCCAGCATTTT.

The rearrangement uses TRBV15 and TRBJ2-7; 11 positions agree with TRBD2. Germline-derived CDR1 and CDR2 are LNHNV and YYDKDF (reference sequence). The V and J ends lost 2 bases and 1 base, in that order; junction bases with no gene match: 1. The CDR3 length is 15 residues. The chain's CDR3 is CATSRTSGRSYEQYF. The CDR3 nucleotides are TGTGCCACCAGCAGAACTAGCGGGAGATCCTACGAGCAGTACTTC.